Listed below are T cell receptor beta chains from one sample, sequenced in a study of molecular identifiers for immune sequencing clone quantification. TCRdb processed the PCR reads anew with MiXCR; each CDR3 protein has one entry. The table shows roughly 100,000 distinct CDR3 sequences, with about 35% occurring only once. Sequenced input: naive CD8+ T cells from blood, with Jurkat cell RNA spiked in. Receptor source: a human donor in good health. Some libraries in this study had Jurkat cell RNA spiked in. The CDR3 runs from the conserved cysteine through the conserved F or W. A D gene is named only where the DNA matches it firmly. Rows may omit the clone size; those that give it use once, few, many or a size class.

d_call: .
clone_size: few
j_call: TRBJ2-7
v_call: TRBV6-5
cdr3_nt: TGTGCCAGCAGTTACTCGGAGGGACAGATCTACGAGCAGTACTTC
cdr3_aa: CASSYSEGQIYEQYF

d_call: .
clone_size: many
j_call: TRBJ1-1
v_call: TRBV6-4
cdr3_nt: TGTGCCAGCAGTGACCCATTCCGAACCGGGACTGAAGCTTTCTTT
cdr3_aa: CASSDPFRTGTEAFF

d_call: .
clone_size: few
j_call: TRBJ2-5
v_call: TRBV28
cdr3_nt: TGTGCCAGCTCCCAGGGGCAGGGCCGGGAGACCCAGTACTTC
cdr3_aa: CASSQGQGRETQYF

d_call: TRBD2
clone_size: few
j_call: TRBJ2-3
v_call: TRBV3-1
cdr3_nt: TGTGCCAGCAGCCAAGAAAGCGGGAGGCGAACCACAGATACGCAGTATTTT
cdr3_aa: CASSQESGRRTTDTQYF

d_call: .
clone_size: few
j_call: TRBJ1-6
v_call: TRBV20-1
cdr3_nt: TGCAGTGCCAAGAGACAATACGACTATAATTCACCCCTCCACTTT
cdr3_aa: CSAKRQYDYNSPLHF

d_call: TRBD1
clone_size: .
j_call: TRBJ2-4
v_call: TRBV13
cdr3_nt: TGTGCCAGCAGCCCCCGGGACAGGGGGCTCAAAAACATTCAGTACTTC
cdr3_aa: CASSPRDRGLKNIQYF

d_call: .
clone_size: .
j_call: TRBJ2-5
v_call: TRBV7-2
cdr3_nt: TGTGCCAGCAGCTTAACTGACAAGCTCGTTAGGTACCAAGAGCCACAGTACTTC
cdr3_aa: CASSLTDKLVRYQEPQYF

d_call: TRBD2
clone_size: many
j_call: TRBJ2-3
v_call: TRBV28
cdr3_nt: TGTGCCAGCAGTTTAGGGCTAGCGGGAGAAGTTACCTTGTTTGGAGATACGCAGTATTTT
cdr3_aa: CASSLGLAGEVTLFGDTQYF

d_call: TRBD2
clone_size: many
j_call: TRBJ2-1
v_call: TRBV11-2
cdr3_nt: TGTGCCAGCAGTTATGGACTAGCTCGTCAGTTCTTC
cdr3_aa: CASSYGLARQFF

d_call: .
clone_size: .
j_call: TRBJ2-5
v_call: TRBV7-6
cdr3_nt: TGTGCCAGCAGCCCAACAGGGGAGACCCAGTACTTC
cdr3_aa: CASSPTGETQYF

d_call: .
clone_size: .
j_call: TRBJ2-6
v_call: TRBV7-9
cdr3_nt: TGTGCCAGCAGCCTAGGGCCGTACTCTGGGGCCAACGTCCTGACTTTC
cdr3_aa: CASSLGPYSGANVLTF

d_call: .
clone_size: few
j_call: TRBJ2-7
v_call: TRBV9
cdr3_nt: TGTGCCAGCAGCGTAGCGCCGGACAGCTACGAGCAGTACTTC
cdr3_aa: CASSVAPDSYEQYF

d_call: .
clone_size: .
j_call: TRBJ2-1
v_call: TRBV15
cdr3_nt: TGTGCCACCAGCAGATCGGACACGACCCCTTGGGATGAGCAGTTCTTC
cdr3_aa: CATSRSDTTPWDEQFF

d_call: .
clone_size: few
j_call: TRBJ2-5
v_call: TRBV24-1
cdr3_nt: TGTGCCACCAGTGATTTCGGGACTCAAGAGACCCAGTACTTC
cdr3_aa: CATSDFGTQETQYF

d_call: .
clone_size: .
j_call: TRBJ2-5
v_call: TRBV5-3
cdr3_nt: TGTGCCAACAGCTTGTATTTCCGACAGCAAGAGACCCAGTACTTC
cdr3_aa: CANSLYFRQQETQYF

d_call: .
clone_size: few
j_call: TRBJ2-3
v_call: TRBV6-6
cdr3_nt: TGTGCCAGCAGTTACTTCCCGGGGACAGATACGCAGTATTTT
cdr3_aa: CASSYFPGTDTQYF

d_call: .
clone_size: few
j_call: TRBJ2-3
v_call: TRBV28
cdr3_nt: TGTGCCAGCAGTTTCACTAGTGGCAGAGATACGCAGTATTTT
cdr3_aa: CASSFTSGRDTQYF

d_call: TRBD1
clone_size: few
j_call: TRBJ2-7
v_call: TRBV7-9
cdr3_nt: TGTGCCAGCAGCTCGGGACAGCCTACCTACGAGCAGTACTTC
cdr3_aa: CASSSGQPTYEQYF

d_call: .
clone_size: few
j_call: TRBJ1-1
v_call: TRBV5-6
cdr3_nt: TGTGCCAGCAGCTTCGGGGGCTTTGACACTGAAGCTTTCTTT
cdr3_aa: CASSFGGFDTEAFF

d_call: TRBD1
clone_size: few
j_call: TRBJ2-4
v_call: TRBV29-1
cdr3_nt: TGCAGCGTTGTGGGGGACAGGGGTATTCAGTACTTC
cdr3_aa: CSVVGDRGIQYF

d_call: .
clone_size: few
j_call: TRBJ2-3
v_call: TRBV7-9
cdr3_nt: TGTGCCAGCAGCTTGCAGGTGTGGCAGGGAGCAGATACGCAGTATTTT
cdr3_aa: CASSLQVWQGADTQYF

d_call: TRBD1
clone_size: .
j_call: TRBJ2-3
v_call: TRBV27
cdr3_nt: TGTGCCAGCACCAGATTTCAGGGGGCCACAGATACGCAGTATTTT
cdr3_aa: CASTRFQGATDTQYF

d_call: TRBD2
clone_size: .
j_call: TRBJ2-5
v_call: TRBV20-1
cdr3_nt: TGCAGTGCTACCGACCACTTAGCGGGCCAGCACCAAGAGACCCAGTACTTC
cdr3_aa: CSATDHLAGQHQETQYF

d_call: TRBD1
clone_size: .
j_call: TRBJ2-7
v_call: TRBV15
cdr3_nt: TGTGCCACCAGCAGGGACAGGTACTACGAGCAGTACTTC
cdr3_aa: CATSRDRYYEQYF

d_call: .
clone_size: few
j_call: TRBJ1-1
v_call: TRBV27
cdr3_nt: TGTGCCTCCGTAGGAGGTAACACTGAAGCTTTCTTT
cdr3_aa: CASVGGNTEAFF

d_call: .
clone_size: .
j_call: TRBJ2-7
v_call: TRBV4-2
cdr3_nt: TGTGCCAGCAGCCAACCCCGAGGACAGCCTCAATACTCCTACGAGCAGTACTTC
cdr3_aa: CASSQPRGQPQYSYEQYF

d_call: .
clone_size: .
j_call: TRBJ1-5
v_call: TRBV15
cdr3_nt: TGTGCCACCAGCAGAGTCCCGGGTCAGCCCCAGCATTTT
cdr3_aa: CATSRVPGQPQHF